This T cell receptor beta chain emerged from a study of T cell clones after liver transplantation (dated by TCRdb to between 2018 and 2020). Some background on the complete study: The samples were obtained from ITN030ST, a randomized trial that attempted immunosuppression withdrawal within 2 years after liver transplantation. Donor-reactive T cell clones were identified by TCRbeta sequencing following a pre-transplant mixed lymphocyte reaction and were subsequently tracked in post-transplant blood. Third party-reactive TCRbeta sequences from pre-transplant MLRs were also identified as an antigen-independent comparator for donor-reactive sequences. Three of the eight recipients were HCV-positive; the others were transplanted for non-autoimmune, non-viral indications. Until randomization at 12-24 months post-transplant, subjects were given standard immunosuppression, with no induction therapy. Tolerance was defined as complete withdrawal of immunosuppression for at least one year without a rise in liver enzymes beyond twice the upper limit of normal. Blood samples were collected pre-transplant, pre-randomization before withdrawal, and post-randomization after either full withdrawal or failed withdrawal. The studied cohort comprised 8 liver transplant recipients, 3 classified as tolerant and 5 as non-tolerant.

Thawed unstimulated PBMCs were stained for CD3, CD4 and CD8 and FACS-sorted into CD3+CD4+ and CD3+CD8+ populations. All 8 studied subjects were randomized to immunosuppression withdrawal. The Qiagen DNeasy Blood and Tissue Kit was used for genomic DNA isolation. In regard to this clone: Its antigen has not been determined. The sample holds no much larger clone one base away, and base qualities are not on file.

High-throughput TCRbeta CDR3 sequencing of frozen genomic DNA was performed by immunoSEQ, with PCR amplification, mapping, bias correction and internal controls included. In the original analysis: Productive rearrangements were kept, and unique TCRbeta sequences were defined by CDR3 nucleotide sequence plus V and J gene. For classification of a sequence as donor-reactive, at least 5-fold expansion in CFSE-low cells relative to unstimulated pre-transplant cells and a frequency of at least 0.01% were required. Minimum frequency thresholds were set for each subject based on the unstimulated sample with the lowest template count, ensuring at least 90% detection power. Jensen-Shannon divergence between the top 1000 TCRbeta sequences post-transplant and pre-transplant was used to measure repertoire turnover. Changes in detection of donor-reactive sequences were assessed with two-sided Fisher's exact tests. Not all clones reach the TCRdb copy of this immuneACCESS table, which keeps in-frame sequences only. Checked studies attribute under half of the gap to unresolved V genes and leave the rest unexplained. V, J and clone size are those of that table, while D and trimming were read from the DNA. Across this sample there are around 77,000 clones, with 80% seen only once. The top ten clones comprise approximately 0.73% of the sample.

Study-wide conclusions, independent of this receptor: Low numbers of available donor cells limited the measurable donor-reactive repertoire in two subjects. The conclusions were considered preliminary, being limited by small, heterogeneous patient numbers and non-standardized post-transplant time points. When repertoire turnover was taken into account, detection of donor-reactive sequences was significantly reduced in 7 of 8 subjects for CD4 and in 8 of 8 subjects for CD8. Because allograft tissue specimens were not available, migration of donor-reactive T cells into the graft, rather than deletion, may have occurred. Donor-reactive sequences declined more than third party-reactive ones, suggesting partial antigen-specific deletion unrelated to withdrawal success. In most of the 8 subjects, regardless of tolerance or HCV status, circulating donor-reactive CD4 TCRbeta sequences dropped significantly post-transplant.

This clonotype originated in a human patient who received a liver transplant. Following a transplant, some T lymphocytes may have been derived from the graft donor. The specimen comprised CD4+ T cells from blood, sampled 12 months after liver transplant.

For the CDR3, the sequence is CAISSDRGLLEQYF. DNA sequence: TGTGCCATCAGTTCGGACAGGGGGCTACTCGAGCAGTACTTC. Rearrangement joined TRBV10-3 to TRBJ2-7; 11 middle bases align to TRBD1. Ends trimmed: V by 5 bases, J by 6 bases; bases unmatched to a gene: 6. CDR1 and CDR2 were assigned from the germline V gene as ENHRY and SYGVKD. The CDR3 has 14 amino acids, counting the end cysteine and phenylalanine. The read is trimmed to its CDR3 DNA, 42 bases read in frame from base 1.